The sequence of this TCR beta chain was determined in a study of neurological immune-mediated disorders. Germline assignment: CDR1 SGHRS and CDR2 YFSETQ. The CDR3 is made up of 15 amino acids. General study points: Private repertoires in all groups were suggested by the absence of shared CDR3 amino acid sequences among expanded clones across subjects.

Points on this clonotype: Antigen unknown. Germline and junction disagree at one end, which may indicate a read error.

The time point is: longitudinal time-point 1 (baseline). Unsorted libraries were generated from 2 million PBMCs. These cells had been stored in RNAlater at -80 C. The method for making cDNA was 5'RACE, and it used 10-nucleotide random UMIs. TCRdb recomputed calls from the 5' RACE reads with MiXCR, one row per CDR3 protein. The sample consists of tens of thousands of distinct CDR3 sequences, about 13% of them appearing once. The receptor was isolated from a female donor with HTLV-1-associated myelopathy (HAM/TSP). The chain joins TRBV5-1 to TRBJ2-7; 12 nucleotides line up with TRBD1. Sequenced: PBMCs. CDR3 in amino acids: CVSSTGTGGRYEQYF. In DNA form, the CDR3 reads TGCGTCAGCAGCACTGGGACAGGGGGCAGGTACGAGCAATACTTC.